The T cell receptor beta chain under discussion was sequenced for a study of blood T cell repertoires in COVID-19. Overall study context: COVID-19 samples, acute and convalescent, were from the United States, Italy and Spain. PBMCs, B-cell-depleted T cells, or T cells were the source of the cDNA or gDNA that made up the material.

Original processing notes: Amplified reference gene primers provided the basis for estimating nucleated cell counts. The protocol was immunoSEQ multiplex PCR, while the TCRdb copy is restricted to in-frame clones and leaves out a portion. V and J calls and clone size are those listed in that table; D and trimming were worked out from the DNA. The sample has about 71,000 clones; roughly nine tenths are singletons. The CDR3 loop spans 15 amino acids. Trimming at V came to 5 bases and at J to 7 bases, leaving 5 bases not matched to a gene. Germline assignment: CDR1 KGHSH and CDR2 LQKENI. This chain connects TRBV18 to TRBJ1-6, with TRBD1 matching over 10 bases. The clonotype comes from a woman between 18 and 29 years old with acute or convalescent COVID-19. Input material: peripheral blood. The CDR3 loop is CASSTRDRGNSPLHF. CDR3 coding DNA: TGTGCCAGCTCAACAAGGGACAGGGGAAATTCACCCCTCCACTTT.